This TCR beta chain was obtained from a study of patients and donors after allogeneic stem cell transplantation. This clonotype was recorded a few times. TCRdb processed the RT-PCR reads anew with MiXCR; each CDR3 protein has one entry. The repertoire has about a million distinct CDR3 sequences, about 20% of them found once; the top ten carry 5.5% to 6.5%. This CDR3 comprises 15 residues. Germline V gene lookup returns CDR1 MNHNS and CDR2 SASEGT. The V segment lost 6 bases and the J segment 6 bases; nucleotides outside the gene matches: 10. The sample was blood, either unsorted or a sorted T cell fraction (not recorded which). The J gene is TRBJ2-2, the V gene TRBV6-1; 7 positions agree with TRBD2. This sequence originates from a human donor who was either an allogeneic HSCT recipient or a stem cell or donor lymphocyte infusion donor (not recorded which). It is not recorded whose cells these are; they may come from a transplant donor. The CDR3 reads CASRLEREVAGELFF. For the CDR3, the DNA is TGTGCCAGCAGGCTGGAACGGGAGGTGGCCGGGGAGCTGTTTTTT.